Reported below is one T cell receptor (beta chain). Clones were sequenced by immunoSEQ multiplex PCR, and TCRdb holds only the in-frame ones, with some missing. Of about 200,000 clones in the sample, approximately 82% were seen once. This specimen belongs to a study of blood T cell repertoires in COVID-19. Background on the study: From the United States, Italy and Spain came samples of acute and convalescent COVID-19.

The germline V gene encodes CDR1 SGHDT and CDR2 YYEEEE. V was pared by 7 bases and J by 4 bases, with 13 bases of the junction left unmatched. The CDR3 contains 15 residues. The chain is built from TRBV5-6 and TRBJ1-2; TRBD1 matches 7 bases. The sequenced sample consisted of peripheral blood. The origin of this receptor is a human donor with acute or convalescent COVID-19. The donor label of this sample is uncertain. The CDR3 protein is CASGFRTGTSYGYTF. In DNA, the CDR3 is TGTGCCAGCGGGTTCCGGACAGGAACCTCCTATGGCTACACCTTC.